The 9 T cell receptor beta chains reported below all come from one sample, sequenced in a study of T cells after somatic rescue of genetic block. Measured with immunoSEQ multiplex PCR; TCRdb has only the in-frame clones, and not every one. This table holds 14,000 to 15,000 clones, approximately 75% found once. The sample taken for sequencing was peripheral blood mononuclear cells (PBMCs). The source is a boy between 10 and 17 years old.

The chain has TRBV6-6 and TRBJ1-4; D call uncertain. Germline V CDR1 and CDR2: MNHNY, SVGAGI (reference sequence). The CDR3 totals 13 residues. Trimming cost V 2 bases and J 4 bases, with 5 bases left between them. The CDR3 here is CASSYTLNEKLFF. The DNA of the CDR3 is TGTGCCAGCAGTTACACCCTTAATGAAAAACTGTTTTTT.

This clone was found a few times. The CDR3 sequence: CASSIPLGLGTYEQYF. The CDR3 nucleotides read TGTGCCAGTAGTATTCCTCTAGGCCTTGGGACCTACGAGCAGTACTTC. The chain uses TRBV19 and TRBJ2-7; no clear D. Germline assignment: CDR1 LNHDA and CDR2 SQIVND (reference sequence). The CDR3 sequence is 16 residues long. V was cut by 3 bases and J by 2 bases, with 17 bases left in between. The variable domain in full, completed from reference TRBV19 and TRBJ2-7, reads DGGITQSPKYLFRKEGQNVTLSCEQNLNHDAMYWYRQDPGQGLRLIYYSQIVNDFQKGDIAEGYSVSREKKESFPLTVTSAQKNPTAFYLCASSIPLGLGTYEQYFGPGTRLTVT.

The chain couples TRBV7-8 to TRBJ2-5; 8 bases align to TRBD2. The CDR3 totals 16 residues. Germline CDR1 is SGHVS and CDR2 is FQNEAQ. J lost 3 bases, V lost 1 base, and 7 bases had no gene match. The CDR3 region is CASSLVRVSGEETQYF. CDR3 bases: TGTGCCAGCAGCTTAGTACGTGTTAGCGGGGAAGAGACCCAGTACTTC.

This clone is large (0.1 to 1%). The J gene is TRBJ1-2, the V gene TRBV7-6; D perhaps matches TRBD1 (6 bases). The CDR3 runs to 15 residues. Germline loops: CDR1 SGHVS, CDR2 FNYEAQ. With 0 bases removed from V and 4 bases from J, the gap between germline ends came to 12 bases. CDR3 DNA sequence: TGTGCCAGCAGCTTAGCTCTAGGGGGAACCTATGGCTACACCTTC. It codes for CASSLALGGTYGYTF.

This clone was found a few times. The chain has TRBV6-5 and TRBJ2-2; a weak D match, TRBD2 (6 bases). The germline V gene encodes CDR1 MNHEY and CDR2 SVGAGI. Trimming stripped 6 bases from V and 3 bases from J, with 14 bases between. This CDR3 has 15 amino acids. The CDR3 loop reads CASSSLLAHTGELFF. CDR3 bases: TGTGCCAGCAGCAGTCTTCTAGCGCACACCGGGGAGCTGTTTTTT.

This chain links TRBV7-9 with TRBJ2-3; D is possibly TRBD2 (5 bases). The CDR3 is 13 amino acids. V was shortened by 8 bases and J by 7 bases, with 16 bases between the two germline ends. Germline V gives CDR1 SEHNR, CDR2 FQNEAQ (reference sequence). The CDR3 protein is CASREGIVNTQYF. CDR3 coding DNA: TGTGCCAGCCGAGAGGGCATTGTGAATACGCAGTATTTT.

The V and J genes are TRBV29-1 and TRBJ1-2; 7 bases match TRBD1. Germline-derived CDR1 and CDR2 are SQVTM and ANQGSEA. The CDR3 loop spans 14 amino acids. The junction had 10 bases not matched to a gene; V was cut back by 6 bases and J by 3 bases. The CDR3 DNA reads TGCAGCGTCCCCGACAGGGCAGTCGACTATGGCTACACCTTC. Amino acid sequence: CSVPDRAVDYGYTF.

CDR3 sequence (DNA): TGTGCCAGCAGTTACTCGGGGGGAGGGATGGGGACTGAAGCTTTCTTT. Amino acids: CASSYSGGGMGTEAFF. The gene calls are TRBV6-6 and TRBJ1-1, with D perhaps matching TRBD1 (5 bases). Trimming pared 0 bases from V and 5 bases from J, leaving 16 bases between. CDR1 MNHNY and CDR2 SVGAGI come from the germline V gene (reference sequence). The CDR3 loop spans 16 amino acids.

V gene TRBV19 combines with J gene TRBJ2-2; D remains ambiguous. The ends were cut back, 10 bases at V and 2 bases at J, with 14 bases in the middle. CDR3 length: 14 residues. CDR1 and CDR2 (germline): LNHDA, SQIVND (reference sequence). The CDR3 bases are TGTGCCACCACCCCCTTTCCTAACACCGGGGAGCTGTTTTTT. Protein product: CATTPFPNTGELFF.